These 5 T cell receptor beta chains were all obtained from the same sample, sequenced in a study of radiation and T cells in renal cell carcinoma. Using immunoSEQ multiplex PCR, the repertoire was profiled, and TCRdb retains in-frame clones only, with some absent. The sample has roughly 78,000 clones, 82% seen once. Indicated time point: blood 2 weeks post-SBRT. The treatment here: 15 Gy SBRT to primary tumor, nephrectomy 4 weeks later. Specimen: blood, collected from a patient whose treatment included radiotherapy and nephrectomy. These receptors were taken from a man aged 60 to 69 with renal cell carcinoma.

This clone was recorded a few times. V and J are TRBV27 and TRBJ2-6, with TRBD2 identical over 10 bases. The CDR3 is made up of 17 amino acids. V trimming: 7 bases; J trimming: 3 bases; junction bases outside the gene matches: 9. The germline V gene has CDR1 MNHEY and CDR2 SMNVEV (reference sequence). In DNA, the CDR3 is TGTGCCAGCACGCCTCTAGCGGGAGTCTTTGGGGCCAACGTCCTGACTTTC. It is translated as CASTPLAGVFGANVLTF.

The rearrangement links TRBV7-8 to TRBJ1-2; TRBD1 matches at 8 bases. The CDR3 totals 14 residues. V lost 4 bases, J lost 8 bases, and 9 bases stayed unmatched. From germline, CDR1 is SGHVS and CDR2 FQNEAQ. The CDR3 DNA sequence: TGTGCCAGCAGCTCCCGGCAGGGGGCGAACGGCTACACCTTC. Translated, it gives CASSSRQGANGYTF.

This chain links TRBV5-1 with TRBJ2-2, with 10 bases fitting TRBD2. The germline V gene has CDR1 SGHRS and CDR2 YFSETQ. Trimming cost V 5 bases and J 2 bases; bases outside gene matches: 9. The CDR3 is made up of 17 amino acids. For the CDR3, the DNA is TGCGCCAGCAGTCTTCGAGCGGGAGGGACTAACACCGGGGAGCTGTTTTTT. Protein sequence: CASSLRAGGTNTGELFF. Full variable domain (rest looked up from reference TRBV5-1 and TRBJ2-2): KAGVTQTPRYLIKTRGQQVTLSCSPISGHRSVSWYQQTPGQGLQFLFEYFSETQRNKGNFPGRFSGRQFSNSRSEMNVSTLELGDSALYLCASSLRAGGTNTGELFFGEGSRLTVL.

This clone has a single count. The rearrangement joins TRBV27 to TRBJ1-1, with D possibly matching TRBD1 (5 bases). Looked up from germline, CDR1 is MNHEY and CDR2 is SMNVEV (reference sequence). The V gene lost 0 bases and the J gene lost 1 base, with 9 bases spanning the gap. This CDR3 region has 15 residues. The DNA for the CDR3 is TGTGCCAGCAGTTTATCAGGGGTATCGAACACTGAAGCTTTCTTT. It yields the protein CASSLSGVSNTEAFF.

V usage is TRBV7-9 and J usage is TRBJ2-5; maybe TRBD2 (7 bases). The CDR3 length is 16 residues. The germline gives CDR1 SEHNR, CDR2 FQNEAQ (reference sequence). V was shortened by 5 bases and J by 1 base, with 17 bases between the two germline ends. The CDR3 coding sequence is TGTGCCAGCAGCAAGGGCAGGGGAGGGAGCCAAGAGACCCAGTACTTC. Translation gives CASSKGRGGSQETQYF.